A single sample gave rise to the 24 T cell receptor beta chains below, sequenced in a study of shared clonotypes between healthy human individuals. Positively selected for CCR7, the CD45RO-negative cells used as naive CD8 cells excluded terminally differentiated effector memory CD45RA+ cells. Profiled with immunoSEQ multiplex PCR; TCRdb holds only in-frame clones, not every one. The table has around 2,100,000 clones, about 94% seen once. What was sequenced was naive CD8+ T cells sorted from blood. These receptor sequences come from a man in his late teens or twenties in good health.

The chain recombines TRBV27 with TRBJ2-2; 10 bases align to TRBD2. The CDR3 totals 16 residues. V shed 9 bases and J 8 bases; nucleotides not matched to a gene: 15. The germline gives CDR1 MNHEY, CDR2 SMNVEV (reference sequence). The CDR3 DNA reads TGTGCCAGTAAAATGGTTGCTAGCGGGAGATCTGGGGAGCTGTTTTTT. Amino acid sequence: CASKMVASGRSGELFF.

About this clone itself: Other DNA sequences of this sample code for an identical CDR3. The rearrangement uses TRBV30 and TRBJ2-7; D might be TRBD2 (5 bases). The germline gives CDR1 GTSNPN, CDR2 SVGIG (reference sequence). V lost 0 bases to trimming and J lost 5 bases, with 11 bases between them. This CDR3 contains 13 residues. The CDR3 sequence: CAWSVQSGNEQYF. CDR3 DNA: TGTGCCTGGAGTGTACAATCGGGGAACGAGCAGTACTTC.

The chain employs TRBV11-2 and TRBJ1-2, with D perhaps matching TRBD1 (5 bases). V lost 5 bases and J lost 4, with 14 bases in between. The CDR3 sequence is 14 residues long. Germline V gene sequence: CDR1 SGHAT, CDR2 FQNNGV. The CDR3 bases are TGTGCCAGCAGCGTCGGGACGGGGCTCTATGGCTACACCTTC. Translating gives CASSVGTGLYGYTF.

The V and J genes are TRBV4-2 and TRBJ2-2, with TRBD2 matching 9 bases. V lost 2 bases and J lost 7; bases outside the gene matches: 5. From germline, CDR1 is LGHNA and CDR2 YNFKEQ. The CDR3 is made up of 15 amino acids. This chain's CDR3 is CASSQIAGAIGELFF. CDR3 nucleotides: TGTGCCAGCAGCCAAATAGCGGGGGCCATCGGGGAGCTGTTTTTT.

V usage is TRBV12-1 and J usage is TRBJ1-1; the table's TRBD1 call for D was not verified on the DNA. TRBV12-1 is reported as a pseudogene. The CDR3 sequence is 15 residues long. The CDR3 coding sequence is TGTGCCAGCAGCTTTCGGGACAGGGTCAACACTGAAGCTTTCTTT. The encoded protein is CASSFRDRVNTEAFF.

The rearrangement links TRBV11-2 to TRBJ2-7; TRBD2 aligns across 10 bases. Trimming cost V 3 bases and J 4 bases; bases outside gene matches: 6. CDR3 length: 15 amino acids. Germline V gene lookup returns CDR1 SGHAT and CDR2 FQNNGV. The chain's CDR3 is CASSFALAGLYEQYF. The CDR3 nucleotides read TGTGCCAGCAGCTTTGCACTAGCGGGGCTTTACGAGCAGTACTTC.

The chain has TRBV2 and TRBJ1-3; weak D call: TRBD1 (6 bases). The germline V gene encodes CDR1 SNHLY and CDR2 FYNNEI. Trimming cost V 5 bases and J 0 bases, with 8 bases left between them. The CDR3 consists of 14 residues. The CDR3 is CASSQQGSGNTIYF. CDR3 sequence (DNA): TGTGCCAGCAGTCAACAGGGCTCTGGAAACACCATATATTTT.

The V call is TRBV9, the J call TRBJ2-7; 11 nucleotides align to TRBD2. The trim removed 4 bases at V and 2 bases at J, leaving 5 bases unmatched. This CDR3 spans 15 amino acids. Germline lookup yields CDR1 SGDLS and CDR2 YYNGEE. CDR3 residues: CASSPGLAATYEQYF. As DNA, the CDR3 is TGTGCCAGCAGCCCGGGACTAGCGGCTACCTACGAGCAGTACTTC. Full variable domain (remainder filled in from reference TRBV9 and TRBJ2-7): DSGVTQTPKHLITATGQRVTLRCSPRSGDLSVYWYQQSLDQGLQFLIQYYNGEERAKGNILERFSAQQFPDLHSELNLSSLELGDSALYFCASSPGLAATYEQYFGPGTRLTVT.

The rearrangement uses TRBV7-9 and TRBJ1-4; the match to TRBD1 covers 7 bases. CDR1 is SEHNR and CDR2 is FQNEAQ in the germline V gene (reference sequence). Trimming at V came to 2 bases and at J to 5 bases, leaving 8 bases not matched to a gene. This CDR3 has 16 residues. Here the CDR3 reads CASSLFSTGENEKLFF. In nucleotides, the CDR3 is TGTGCCAGCAGCTTATTCAGTACAGGGGAGAATGAAAAACTGTTTTTT.

The V call is TRBV7-6, the J call TRBJ2-1; 12 bases map to TRBD2. Germline V gives CDR1 SGHVS, CDR2 FNYEAQ. The trim removed 1 base at V and 4 bases at J, leaving 5 bases unmatched. The CDR3 sequence is 17 residues long. The CDR3 coding sequence is TGTGCCAGCAGCTTAGGGACTAGCGGGGAACGTTACAATGAGCAGTTCTTC. Residues: CASSLGTSGERYNEQFF.

This chain links TRBV7-6 with TRBJ2-7, with 8 positions matching TRBD1. V shed 1 base, J shed 7 bases, and the junction held 15 bases outside the gene matches. This CDR3 is 17 amino acids long. Germline CDR1 and CDR2: SGHVS and FNYEAQ. The CDR3 loop is CASSLVGGQESSREQYF. The CDR3 DNA reads TGTGCCAGCAGCTTAGTGGGGGGACAGGAGTCTTCAAGAGAGCAGTACTTC.

The V and J genes are TRBV7-9 and TRBJ2-7, with D perhaps TRBD2 (6 bases). V was trimmed by 8 bases and J by 2 bases, leaving 13 bases between them. The length of the CDR3 is 13 residues. Per germline, CDR1 SEHNR and CDR2 FQNEAQ (reference sequence). CDR3: CASERRGAYEQYF. Written as DNA, the CDR3 is TGTGCCAGCGAGAGGCGGGGAGCCTACGAGCAGTACTTC.

The chain is built from TRBV5-5 and TRBJ2-7, with a tentative D call TRBD1 (6 bases). Germline CDR1 is SGHKS and CDR2 is YYEKEE (reference sequence). The CDR3 has 14 amino acids. V lost 2 bases and J lost 6, with 15 bases in between. The CDR3 is CASSLNREHGEQYF. The CDR3 DNA sequence: TGTGCCAGCAGCTTAAACAGGGAACATGGCGAGCAGTACTTC.

The J gene is TRBJ2-7, the V gene TRBV6-5; D remains unclear. Trimming cost V 6 bases and J 2 bases, with 11 bases left between them. CDR1 and CDR2 (germline): MNHEY, SVGAGI. The CDR3 sequence is 13 residues long. The CDR3 reads CASSTGVPYEQYF. DNA for the CDR3: TGTGCCAGCAGCACCGGAGTCCCCTACGAGCAGTACTTC.

This sequence joins TRBV4-3 and TRBJ2-7; 10 nucleotides line up with TRBD2. V trimming: 4 bases; J trimming: 3 bases; junction bases outside the gene matches: 6. The CDR3 runs 15 residues. Germline CDR1 reads LGHNA; CDR2 reads YSLEER. As DNA, the CDR3 is TGCGCCAGCAGCCTATCTAGCGGGAGATTCTACGAGCAGTACTTC. Protein sequence: CASSLSSGRFYEQYF.

DNA of the CDR3: TGTGCCATATGGGGGCAGGATAGCTACGAGCAGTACTTC. The encoded protein is CAIWGQDSYEQYF. The V call is TRBV2, the J call TRBJ2-7; D is perhaps TRBD1 (6 bases). Germline CDR1 reads SNHLY; CDR2 reads FYNNEI. There are 13 residues in the CDR3. V was clipped by 10 bases and J by 3 bases, with 16 bases between them.

This chain connects TRBV7-2 to TRBJ2-5; 7 positions agree with TRBD2. Germline V gene lookup returns CDR1 SGHTA and CDR2 FQGNSA. The CDR3 has 16 residues. With V trimmed by 5 bases and J by 5 bases, 14 bases remained unmatched. The DNA for the CDR3 is TGTGCCAGCAGCAAATTCCATGGAGGGGAGGGGGAGACCCAGTACTTC. This encodes CASSKFHGGEGETQYF.

The chain has TRBV6-1 and TRBJ1-1; no definite D call. CDR1 is MNHNS, CDR2 SASEGT, per germline. This CDR3 is 14 amino acids long. V lost 0 bases to trimming and J lost 7 bases, with 12 bases between them. The chain's CDR3 is CASSEAGEAFEAFF. The CDR3 coding sequence is TGTGCCAGCAGTGAAGCTGGGGAGGCCTTTGAAGCTTTCTTT.

On this clone: This same CDR3 is encoded by further DNA sequences in the sample. The chain recombines TRBV11-2 with TRBJ2-3; 12 bases align to TRBD2. CDR1 and CDR2 (germline): SGHAT, FQNNGV. V trimming: 4 bases; J trimming: 2 bases; junction bases outside the gene matches: 7. The CDR3 spans 17 residues. CDR3 nucleotide sequence: TGTGCCAGCAGCTCTTCGACTAGCGGGGGATACACAGATACGCAGTATTTT. Translation gives CASSSSTSGGYTDTQYF.

With regard to this clone: At the DNA level, this CDR3 is encoded by other sequences in the same sample as well. The CDR3 region is CASRGDSYEQYF. The DNA of the CDR3 is TGTGCCAGCAGGGGGGACTCCTACGAGCAGTACTTC. This chain uses TRBV27 with TRBJ2-7; D possibly matches TRBD1 or TRBD2 (5 bases each). Germline values: CDR1 MNHEY, CDR2 SMNVEV (reference sequence). This CDR3 comprises 12 residues. With 6 bases removed from V and 0 bases from J, the gap between germline ends came to 6 bases.

The V gene is TRBV27, the J gene TRBJ1-6; D is unclear. The CDR3 length is 16 residues. Trimming stripped 4 bases from V and 0 bases from J, with 10 bases between. Looked up from germline, CDR1 is MNHEY and CDR2 is SMNVEV (reference sequence). The CDR3 nucleotides are TGTGCCAGCAGTTCTGAGGCTCGCTCCTATAATTCACCCCTCCACTTT. This encodes CASSSEARSYNSPLHF.

The V and J genes are TRBV5-6 and TRBJ2-7; perhaps TRBD1 as D (5 bases). The CDR3 totals 18 residues. CDR1 SGHDT and CDR2 YYEEEE come from the germline V gene. V lost 1 base, J lost 1 base, and 21 bases lay in between. CDR3: CASSLRFIGAGVSYEQYF. The CDR3 nucleotides are TGTGCCAGCAGCTTGAGGTTTATAGGGGCTGGCGTATCCTACGAGCAGTACTTC.

The rearrangement links TRBV6-5 to TRBJ1-1; D remains unclear. CDR3 length equals 13 residues. Germline V gene sequence: CDR1 MNHEY, CDR2 SVGAGI. Trimming cost V 0 bases and J 11 bases, with 13 bases left between them. The CDR3: CASSYSGQSSAFF. CDR3 coding DNA: TGTGCCAGCAGTTACTCGGGCCAATCCTCGGCTTTCTTT.

The rearrangement links TRBV10-3 to TRBJ2-7; 10 nucleotides agree with TRBD1. Unmatched junction bases numbered 15, after V lost 10 bases and J lost 6 bases. There are 15 residues in the CDR3. The germline gives CDR1 ENHRY, CDR2 SYGVKD. The CDR3 DNA reads as TGTGCCAGCACGCCCCCAGGGACAGGGGTCGGCGAGCAGTACTTC. The encoded protein is CASTPPGTGVGEQYF.